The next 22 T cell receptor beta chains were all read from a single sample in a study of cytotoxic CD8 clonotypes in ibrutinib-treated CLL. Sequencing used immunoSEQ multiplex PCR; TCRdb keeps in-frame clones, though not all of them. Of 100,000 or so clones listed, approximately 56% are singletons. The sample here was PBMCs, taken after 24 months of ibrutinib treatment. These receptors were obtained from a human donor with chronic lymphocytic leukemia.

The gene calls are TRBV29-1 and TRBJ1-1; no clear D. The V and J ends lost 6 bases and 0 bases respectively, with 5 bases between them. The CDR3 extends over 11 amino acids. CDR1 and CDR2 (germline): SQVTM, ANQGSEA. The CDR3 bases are TGCAGCGTCCAAGTGAACACTGAAGCTTTCTTT. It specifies CSVQVNTEAFF.

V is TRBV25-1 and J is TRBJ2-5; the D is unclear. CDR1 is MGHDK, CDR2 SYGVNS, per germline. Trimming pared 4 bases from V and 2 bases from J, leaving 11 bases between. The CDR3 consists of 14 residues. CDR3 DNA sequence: TGTGCCAGCAGTGCCCATCTGGAACAAGAGACCCAGTACTTC. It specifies CASSAHLEQETQYF.

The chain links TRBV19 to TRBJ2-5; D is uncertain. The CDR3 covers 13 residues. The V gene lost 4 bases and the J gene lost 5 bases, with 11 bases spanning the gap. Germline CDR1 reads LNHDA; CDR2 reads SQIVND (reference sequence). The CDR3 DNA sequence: TGTGCCAGTAGTAGTACTTCGAGGGAGACCCAGTACTTC. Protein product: CASSSTSRETQYF.

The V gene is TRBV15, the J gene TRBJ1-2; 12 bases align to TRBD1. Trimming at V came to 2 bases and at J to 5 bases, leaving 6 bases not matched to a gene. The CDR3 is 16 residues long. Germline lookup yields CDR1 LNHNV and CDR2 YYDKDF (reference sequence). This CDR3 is CATSRPPGQGAYGYTF. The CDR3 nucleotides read TGTGCCACCAGCAGACCCCCGGGACAGGGGGCGTATGGCTACACCTTC. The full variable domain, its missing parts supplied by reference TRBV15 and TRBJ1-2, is DAMVIQNPRYQVTQFGKPVTLSCSQTLNHNVMYWYQQKSSQAPKLLFHYYDKDFNNEADTPDNFQSRRPNTSFCFLDIRSPGLGDTAMYLCATSRPPGQGAYGYTFGSGTRLTVV.

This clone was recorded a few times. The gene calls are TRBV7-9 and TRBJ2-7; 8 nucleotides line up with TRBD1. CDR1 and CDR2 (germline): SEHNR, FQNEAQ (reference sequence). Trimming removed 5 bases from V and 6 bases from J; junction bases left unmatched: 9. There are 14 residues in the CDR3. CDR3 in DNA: TGTGCCAGCAGCGATCCTCGACAGGGGTTCGAGCAGTACTTC. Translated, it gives CASSDPRQGFEQYF. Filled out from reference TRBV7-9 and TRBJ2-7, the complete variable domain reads DTGVSQNPRHKITKRGQNVTFRCDPISEHNRLYWYRQTLGQGPEFLTYFQNEAQLEKSRLLSDRFSAERPKGSFSTLEIQRTEQGDSAMYLCASSDPRQGFEQYFGPGTRLTVT.

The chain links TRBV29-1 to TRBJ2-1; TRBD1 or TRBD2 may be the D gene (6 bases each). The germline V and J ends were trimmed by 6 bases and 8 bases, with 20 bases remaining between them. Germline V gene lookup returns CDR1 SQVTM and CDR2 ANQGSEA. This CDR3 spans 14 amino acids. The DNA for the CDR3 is TGCAGCGTAAAGGGGGGCCGAGGGGTGGATGAGCAGTTCTTC. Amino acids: CSVKGGRGVDEQFF.

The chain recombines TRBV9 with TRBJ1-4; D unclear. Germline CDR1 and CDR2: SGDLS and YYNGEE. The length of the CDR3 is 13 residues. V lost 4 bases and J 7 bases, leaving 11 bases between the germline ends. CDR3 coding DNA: TGTGCCAGCAGCCCTAGTTCTGGTGAAAAACTGTTTTTT. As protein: CASSPSSGEKLFF.

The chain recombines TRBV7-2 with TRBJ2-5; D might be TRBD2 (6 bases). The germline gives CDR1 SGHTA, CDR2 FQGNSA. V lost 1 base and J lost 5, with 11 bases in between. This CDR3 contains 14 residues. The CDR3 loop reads CASSLGSGGETQYF. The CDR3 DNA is TGTGCCAGCAGCTTAGGGAGCGGAGGGGAGACCCAGTACTTC.

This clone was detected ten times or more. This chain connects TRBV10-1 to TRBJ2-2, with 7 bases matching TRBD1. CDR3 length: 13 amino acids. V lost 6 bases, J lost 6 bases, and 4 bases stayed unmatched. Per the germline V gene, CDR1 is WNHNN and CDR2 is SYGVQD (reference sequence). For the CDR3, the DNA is TGCGCCAGCAGACCACAGGGGCCCGGGGAGCTGTTTTTT. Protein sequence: CASRPQGPGELFF.

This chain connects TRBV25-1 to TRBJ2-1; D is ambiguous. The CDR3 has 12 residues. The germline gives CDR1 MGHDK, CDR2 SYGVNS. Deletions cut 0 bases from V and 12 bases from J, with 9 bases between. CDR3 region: CASSEYDRVQFF. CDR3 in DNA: TGTGCCAGCAGTGAATACGATAGGGTGCAGTTCTTC. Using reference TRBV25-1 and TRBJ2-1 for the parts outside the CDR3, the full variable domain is EADIYQTPRYLVIGTGKKITLECSQTMGHDKMYWYQQDPGMELHLIHYSYGVNSTEKGDLSSESTVSRIRTEHFPLTLESARPSHTSQYLCASSEYDRVQFFGPGTRLTVL.

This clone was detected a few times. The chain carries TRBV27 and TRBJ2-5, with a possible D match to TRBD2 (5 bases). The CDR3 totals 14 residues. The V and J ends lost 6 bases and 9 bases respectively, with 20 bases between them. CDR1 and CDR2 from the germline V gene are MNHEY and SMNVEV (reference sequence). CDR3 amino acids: CASRDAGTPQAQYF. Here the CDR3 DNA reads TGTGCCAGCAGGGACGCGGGCACCCCTCAGGCCCAGTACTTC.

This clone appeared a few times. For the CDR3, the DNA is TGTGCCAGCAGTGCAGCTGCGTCCTCGAGCTCCTACGAGCAGTACTTC. Amino acids: CASSAAASSSSYEQYF. This sequence joins TRBV2 and TRBJ2-7; no reliable D call. Per the germline V gene, CDR1 is SNHLY and CDR2 is FYNNEI. This CDR3 region has 16 residues. V was shortened by 4 bases and J by 0 bases, with 16 bases between the two germline ends.

The chain's CDR3 is CASSSGGQGANTEAFF. CDR3 DNA sequence: TGTGCCAGCAGTTCGGGCGGACAGGGGGCTAACACTGAAGCTTTCTTT. The chain joins TRBV28 to TRBJ1-1, with 11 positions matching TRBD1. After removal of 4 bases from V and 2 bases from J, the junction contained 6 bases not matched to a gene. This CDR3 has 16 residues. Germline loops: CDR1 MDHEN, CDR2 SYDVKM.

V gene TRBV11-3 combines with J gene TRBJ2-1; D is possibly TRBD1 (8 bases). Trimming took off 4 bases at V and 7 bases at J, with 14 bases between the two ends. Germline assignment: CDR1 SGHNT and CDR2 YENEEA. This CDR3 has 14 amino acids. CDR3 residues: CASSSGQGLNEQFF. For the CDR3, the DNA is TGTGCCAGCAGCTCTGGACAGGGACTAAATGAGCAGTTCTTC.

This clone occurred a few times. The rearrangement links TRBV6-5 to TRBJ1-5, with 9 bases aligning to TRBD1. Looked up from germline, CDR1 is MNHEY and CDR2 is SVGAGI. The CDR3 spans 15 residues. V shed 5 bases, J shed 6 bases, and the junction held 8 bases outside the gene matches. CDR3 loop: CASSQSQGATQPQHF. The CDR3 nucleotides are TGTGCCAGCAGTCAATCACAGGGGGCAACTCAGCCCCAGCATTTT.

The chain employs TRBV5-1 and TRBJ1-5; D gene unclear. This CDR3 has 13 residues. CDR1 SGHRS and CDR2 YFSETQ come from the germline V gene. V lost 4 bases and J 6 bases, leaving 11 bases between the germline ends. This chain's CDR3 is CASSADSTQPQHF. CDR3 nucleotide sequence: TGCGCCAGCAGCGCGGACTCGACTCAGCCCCAGCATTTT.

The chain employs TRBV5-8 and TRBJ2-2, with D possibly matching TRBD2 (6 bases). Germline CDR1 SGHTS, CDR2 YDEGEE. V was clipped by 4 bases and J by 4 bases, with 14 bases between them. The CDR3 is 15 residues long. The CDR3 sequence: CASSGGARGTGELFF. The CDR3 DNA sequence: TGTGCCAGCAGCGGCGGGGCGAGGGGCACCGGGGAGCTGTTTTTT.

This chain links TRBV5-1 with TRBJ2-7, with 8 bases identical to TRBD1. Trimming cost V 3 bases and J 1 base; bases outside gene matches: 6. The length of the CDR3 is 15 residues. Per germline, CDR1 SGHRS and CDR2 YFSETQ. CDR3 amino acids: CASSSTGDPSYEQYF. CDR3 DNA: TGCGCCAGCAGCTCGACAGGGGACCCTTCCTACGAGCAGTACTTC.

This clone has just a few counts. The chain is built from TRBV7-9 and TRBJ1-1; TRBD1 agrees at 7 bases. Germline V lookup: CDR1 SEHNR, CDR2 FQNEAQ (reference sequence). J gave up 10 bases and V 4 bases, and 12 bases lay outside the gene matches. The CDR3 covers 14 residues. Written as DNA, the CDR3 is TGTGCCAGCAGCTCCCTCGGCAGGGGGAACGGAGCTTTCTTT. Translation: CASSSLGRGNGAFF. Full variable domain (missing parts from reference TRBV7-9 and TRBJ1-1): DTGVSQNPRHKITKRGQNVTFRCDPISEHNRLYWYRQTLGQGPEFLTYFQNEAQLEKSRLLSDRFSAERPKGSFSTLEIQRTEQGDSAMYLCASSSLGRGNGAFFGQGTRLTVV.

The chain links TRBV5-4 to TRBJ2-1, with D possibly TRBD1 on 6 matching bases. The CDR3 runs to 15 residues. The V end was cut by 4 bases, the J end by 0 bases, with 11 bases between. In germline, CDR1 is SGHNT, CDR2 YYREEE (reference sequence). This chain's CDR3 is CASSKQGTSYNEQFF. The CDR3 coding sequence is TGTGCCAGCAGCAAACAGGGCACCTCCTACAATGAGCAGTTCTTC.

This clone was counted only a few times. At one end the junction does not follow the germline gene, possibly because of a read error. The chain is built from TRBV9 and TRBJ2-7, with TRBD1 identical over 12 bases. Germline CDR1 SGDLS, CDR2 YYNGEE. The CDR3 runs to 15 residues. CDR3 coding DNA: TGTGCCAGCAGCGTAGAGTATTCGGGGACAGGGGGCCTTCACTTC. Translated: CASSVEYSGTGGLHF. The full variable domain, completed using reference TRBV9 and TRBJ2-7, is DSGVTQTPKHLITATGQRVTLRCSPRSGDLSVYWYQQSLDQGLQFLIQYYNGEERAKGNILERFSAQQFPDLHSELNLSSLELGDSALYFCASSVEYSGTGGLHFGPGTRLTVT.

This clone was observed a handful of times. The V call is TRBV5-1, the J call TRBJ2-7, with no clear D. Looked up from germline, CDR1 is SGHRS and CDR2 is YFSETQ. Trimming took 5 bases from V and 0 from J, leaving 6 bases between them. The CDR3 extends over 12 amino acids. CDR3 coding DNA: TGCGCCAGCAGTACAGACTCCTACGAGCAGTACTTC. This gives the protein CASSTDSYEQYF.